This entry concerns a single TCR beta chain. Germline CDR1 reads MGHRA; CDR2 reads YSYEKL. The ends were cut back, 0 bases at V and 3 bases at J, with 12 bases in the middle. The CDR3 runs 15 residues. This specimen comes from a study of T cell changes during pregnancy in multiple sclerosis. Assay: immunoSEQ multiplex PCR; the TCRdb copy retains only in-frame clones and omits some. This sample yields around 37,000 clones, of which around 92% are seen a single time; approximately 6.1% belongs to the top ten. The TCR originated in a female donor with multiple sclerosis, enrolled in a pregnancy study. The chain carries TRBV4-1 and TRBJ2-7, with D maybe TRBD2 (7 bases). The sequencing used CD8+ T cells from peripheral blood mononuclear cells, collected in the second trimester of pregnancy. CDR3 DNA sequence: TGCGCCAGCAGCCAAGATCCGGGGGGCCTCTACGAGCAGTACTTC. Translated, it gives CASSQDPGGLYEQYF.